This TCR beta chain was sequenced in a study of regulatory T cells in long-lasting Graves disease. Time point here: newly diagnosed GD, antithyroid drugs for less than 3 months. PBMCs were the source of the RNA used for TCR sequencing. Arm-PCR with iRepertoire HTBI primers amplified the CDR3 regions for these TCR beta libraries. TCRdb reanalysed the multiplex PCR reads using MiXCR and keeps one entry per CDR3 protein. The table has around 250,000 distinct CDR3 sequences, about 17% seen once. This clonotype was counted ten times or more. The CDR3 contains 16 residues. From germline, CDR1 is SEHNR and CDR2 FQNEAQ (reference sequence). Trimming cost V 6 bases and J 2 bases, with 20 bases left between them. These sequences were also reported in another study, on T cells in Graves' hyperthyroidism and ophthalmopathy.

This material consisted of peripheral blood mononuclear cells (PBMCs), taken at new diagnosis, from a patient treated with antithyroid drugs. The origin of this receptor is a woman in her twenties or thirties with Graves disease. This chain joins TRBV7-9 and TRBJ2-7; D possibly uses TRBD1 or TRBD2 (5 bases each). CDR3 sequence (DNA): TGTGCCAGCAGTCGAATCACCCCGGGACCGCCCTACGAGCAGTACTTC. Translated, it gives CASSRITPGPPYEQYF. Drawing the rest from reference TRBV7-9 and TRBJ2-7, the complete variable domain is DTGVSQNPRHKITKRGQNVTFRCDPISEHNRLYWYRQTLGQGPEFLTYFQNEAQLEKSRLLSDRFSAERPKGSFSTLEIQRTEQGDSAMYLCASSRITPGPPYEQYFGPGTRLTVT.